These 2 T cell receptor beta chains came from one sample sequenced in a study of regulatory T cells in long-lasting Graves disease. Building the TCR beta libraries relied on iRepertoire HTBI primers, and CDR3 regions underwent Arm-PCR. TCRdb passed the multiplex PCR reads through MiXCR, listing each CDR3 protein once. The data contain hundreds of thousands of distinct CDR3 sequences, around 15% of them singletons. Stated time point: newly diagnosed GD, antithyroid drugs for less than 3 months. With RNA extracted from PBMCs as input, the TCR library was made. Sequenced material: peripheral blood mononuclear cells (PBMCs), taken at new diagnosis, from a patient treated with antithyroid drugs. Receptors originate from a female donor with Graves disease.

This clonotype was found many times. V usage is TRBV10-3 and J usage is TRBJ2-2, with D possibly TRBD1 on 6 matching bases. Germline CDR1 reads ENHRY; CDR2 reads SYGVKD. The CDR3 runs to 18 residues. V was clipped by 0 bases and J by 2 bases, with 16 bases between them. The CDR3 loop is CAISESTRGRGNTGELFF. CDR3 DNA: TGTGCCATCAGTGAGTCCACCCGGGGCAGGGGAAACACCGGGGAGCTGTTTTTT.

This clonotype was observed many times. The chain carries TRBV7-2 and TRBJ2-1; D is possibly TRBD1 or TRBD2 (5 bases each). Trimming shortened V by 7 bases and J by 4 bases, and 14 bases separated the two germline ends. Germline CDR1 is SGHTA and CDR2 is FQGNSA. This CDR3 comprises 14 residues. The chain's CDR3 is CASTPGTEYNEQFF. The CDR3 DNA is TGTGCCAGCACCCCCGGGACGGAATACAATGAGCAGTTCTTC.